The 27 T cell receptor beta chains given below trace back to one sample, sequenced in a study of OX40 agonist ivuxolimab in advanced cancers. Using immunoSEQ multiplex PCR, the repertoire was profiled, and TCRdb retains in-frame clones only, with some absent. The sample has 55,000 to 65,000 clones, 85% to 90% seen once. The sequenced sample was CD4+ or CD8+ T cells sorted from blood, obtained in a trial of the OX40 agonist ivuxolimab. These receptors were obtained from an adult with an advanced solid tumor such as melanoma, head and neck, liver or kidney cancer.

This clone has just one count. The V and J genes are TRBV5-1 and TRBJ2-7, with TRBD2 matching 10 bases. V lost 2 bases, J lost 2 bases, and 4 bases stayed unmatched. The CDR3 totals 15 residues. Germline-derived CDR1 and CDR2 are SGHRS and YFSETQ. The CDR3 DNA reads TGCGCCAGCAGCTTACTTAGCGGGAGGACCTACGAGCAGTACTTC. It codes for CASSLLSGRTYEQYF.

The CDR3 nucleotides read TGTGCCAGCAGTCCAGACCATTGGGACACTGAAGCTTTCTTT. Protein sequence: CASSPDHWDTEAFF. This rearrangement joins TRBV6-5 to TRBJ1-1; D gene ambiguous. The germline V gene encodes CDR1 MNHEY and CDR2 SVGAGI. V gave up 5 bases and J gave up 3 bases, with 13 bases separating them. CDR3 size: 14 residues.

This chain joins TRBV15 and TRBJ2-7; 9 bases align to TRBD1. The V and J ends lost 6 bases and 1 base, in that order; junction bases with no gene match: 4. The CDR3 is 14 amino acids. The germline gives CDR1 LNHNV, CDR2 YYDKDF (reference sequence). The CDR3 DNA sequence: TGTGCCACCAGAACCGGGACAGGGTCCTACGAGCAGTACTTC. Its protein product is CATRTGTGSYEQYF.

The J gene is TRBJ2-7, the V gene TRBV6-6; D might be TRBD1 or TRBD2, each matching 5 bases. V was shortened by 7 bases and J by 0 bases, with 19 bases between the two germline ends. The CDR3 is 16 residues long. CDR1 is MNHNY, CDR2 SVGAGI, per germline (reference sequence). This CDR3 reads CASTPWGEGYSYEQYF. The DNA of the CDR3 is TGTGCCAGCACGCCTTGGGGCGAGGGTTACTCCTACGAGCAGTACTTC.

The chain joins TRBV6-6 to TRBJ1-1, with D possibly being TRBD1 (5 bases). The CDR3 loop spans 15 amino acids. Germline V gives CDR1 MNHNY, CDR2 SVGAGI (reference sequence). The V gene lost 0 bases and the J gene lost 10 bases, with 18 bases spanning the gap. Written as DNA, the CDR3 is TGTGCCAGCAGTTACTCGGGGCAGGACGGGTTCGGAGCTTTCTTT. Its protein is CASSYSGQDGFGAFF.

The count of this clone is one. The V gene is TRBV19, the J gene TRBJ1-2; maybe TRBD1 (5 bases). V lost 10 bases to trimming and J lost 6 bases, with 18 bases between them. CDR1 and CDR2 (germline): LNHDA, SQIVND (reference sequence). This CDR3 region has 13 residues. The CDR3 region is CATWDGQWDGYTF. Here the CDR3 DNA reads TGTGCCACCTGGGACGGCCAGTGGGATGGCTACACCTTC.

The rearrangement links TRBV28 to TRBJ2-1; no clear D gene. Germline loops: CDR1 MDHEN, CDR2 SYDVKM. The germline V and J ends were trimmed by 6 bases and 3 bases, with 6 bases remaining between them. This CDR3 is built from 12 residues. The CDR3 DNA follows: TGTGCCAGCAGGCGGATCTACAATGAGCAGTTCTTC. This translates into CASRRIYNEQFF.

This clone appeared once. The chain employs TRBV4-2 and TRBJ1-4, with a possible D match to TRBD1 (5 bases). Per the germline V gene, CDR1 is LGHNA and CDR2 is YNFKEQ. V was clipped by 3 bases and J by 3 bases, with 14 bases between them. The CDR3 covers 16 residues. The CDR3 reads CASSQGTRVANEKLFF. The CDR3 bases are TGTGCCAGCAGCCAGGGCACCAGGGTCGCTAATGAAAAACTGTTTTTT.

This sequence joins TRBV5-8 and TRBJ2-6; D unclear. V shed 4 bases and J shed 1 base, with 9 bases lying between them. The germline V gene encodes CDR1 SGHTS and CDR2 YDEGEE. The CDR3 is made up of 15 amino acids. The CDR3 region has the DNA TGTGCCAGCAGCCCAACCACGTCTGGGGCCAACGTCCTGACTTTC. It translates to CASSPTTSGANVLTF.

V gene TRBV27 combines with J gene TRBJ2-6, with D perhaps TRBD2 (5 bases). This CDR3 is 16 amino acids long. Germline CDR1 is MNHEY and CDR2 is SMNVEV (reference sequence). The V end was cut by 5 bases, the J end by 2 bases, with 13 bases between. CDR3 DNA sequence: TGTGCCAGCAGTCCCCAGCGGATGGCTGGGGCCAACGTCCTGACTTTC. This gives the protein CASSPQRMAGANVLTF.

The V and J genes are TRBV6-5 and TRBJ2-5, with no clear D. The CDR3 sequence is 15 residues long. Germline-derived CDR1 and CDR2 are MNHEY and SVGAGI. Trimming cost V 0 bases and J 1 base, with 9 bases left between them. CDR3 sequence: CASSYSTGLQETQYF. The CDR3 DNA reads as TGTGCCAGCAGTTACTCGACGGGCCTCCAAGAGACCCAGTACTTC.

The J gene is TRBJ1-4, the V gene TRBV7-2; no definite D call. V was shortened by 5 bases and J by 2 bases, with 12 bases between the two germline ends. The CDR3 is 15 amino acids. Germline V CDR1 and CDR2: SGHTA, FQGNSA. CDR3 sequence: CASSRRAETNEKLFF. In DNA form, the CDR3 reads TGTGCCAGCAGCCGGCGGGCAGAGACTAATGAAAAACTGTTTTTT.

The chain combines TRBV4-3 with TRBJ2-5; 11 bases line up with TRBD1. The J call may be mistaken, given a closer DNA end match to TRBJ2-7. Germline V gives CDR1 LGHNA, CDR2 YSLEER. CDR3 length: 15 amino acids. CDR3 protein: CASSQGTGGVYEQYF. Here the CDR3 DNA reads TGCGCCAGCAGCCAAGGGACAGGGGGCGTCTACGAGCAGTACTTC.

This rearrangement joins TRBV6-1 to TRBJ1-5; 7 bases line up with TRBD1. Germline V CDR1 and CDR2: MNHNS, SASEGT. This CDR3 has 15 amino acids. V gave up 3 bases and J gave up 6 bases; unmatched junction bases: 8. The CDR3 spells CASSDQSAGGQPQHF. DNA of the CDR3: TGTGCCAGCAGTGACCAGTCCGCAGGGGGTCAGCCCCAGCATTTT.

The chain employs TRBV18 and TRBJ1-5; tentatively, D is TRBD1 (5 bases). The germline V gene encodes CDR1 KGHSH and CDR2 LQKENI. This CDR3 spans 14 amino acids. The V and J ends lost 3 bases and 7 bases respectively, with 13 bases between them. DNA for the CDR3: TGTGCCAGCTCACCTCGGGGGGTCGGGCAGCCCCAGCATTTT. It specifies CASSPRGVGQPQHF. Full variable domain (outside the CDR3, taken from reference TRBV18 and TRBJ1-5): NAGVMQNPRHLVRRRGQEARLRCSPMKGHSHVYWYRQLPEEGLKFMVYLQKENIIDESGMPKERFSAEFPKEGPSILRIQQVVRGDSAAYFCASSPRGVGQPQHFGDGTRLSIL.

The chain links TRBV5-1 to TRBJ2-7; 7 bases fit TRBD2. The CDR3 has 14 residues. CDR1 is SGHRS, CDR2 YFSETQ, per germline. V shed 4 bases and J 3 bases; nucleotides not matched to a gene: 7. The CDR3 coding sequence is TGCGCCAGCAGCACATCTAGCGGAAGCTACGAGCAGTACTTC. It specifies CASSTSSGSYEQYF.

The chain carries TRBV7-9 and TRBJ2-7; D might be TRBD1 (6 bases). Deletions cut 6 bases from V and 5 bases from J, with 14 bases between. Per the germline V gene, CDR1 is SEHNR and CDR2 is FQNEAQ (reference sequence). This CDR3 comprises 13 residues. The CDR3 spells CASRPQGFNEQYF. CDR3 in DNA: TGTGCCAGCAGACCCCAGGGGTTTAACGAGCAGTACTTC.

V and J are TRBV28 and TRBJ2-7; D gene uncertain. The CDR3 extends over 13 amino acids. Deletions cut 5 bases from V and 3 bases from J, with 11 bases between. Germline CDR1 is MDHEN and CDR2 is SYDVKM. The CDR3 DNA is TGTGCCAGCAGTCCGCTCATTGTCTACGAGCAGTACTTC. This translates into CASSPLIVYEQYF.

This clone appeared a single time. The chain carries TRBV7-9 and TRBJ1-1, with D possibly matching TRBD1 (6 bases). Germline values: CDR1 SEHNR, CDR2 FQNEAQ (reference sequence). The V end lost 3 bases, the J end lost 4 bases, and 12 bases lay between the germline ends. This CDR3 is built from 14 residues. The chain's CDR3 is CASSFGRGGTEAFF. CDR3 DNA sequence: TGTGCCAGCAGCTTCGGGAGGGGGGGCACTGAAGCTTTCTTT.

This clone appeared a single time. The chain recombines TRBV5-1 with TRBJ2-2; 8 nucleotides agree with TRBD2. There are 15 residues in the CDR3. The germline gives CDR1 SGHRS, CDR2 YFSETQ. J gave up 5 bases and V 4 bases, and 7 bases lay outside the gene matches. CDR3 in amino acids: CASSPGRASTGELFF. The CDR3, as DNA: TGCGCCAGCAGCCCCGGGAGGGCGTCGACCGGGGAGCTGTTTTTT.

This chain links TRBV10-2 with TRBJ2-1; unclear D gene. V lost 6 bases, J lost 4 bases, and 4 bases lay in between. Germline loops: CDR1 WSHSY, CDR2 SAAADI. The CDR3 contains 11 residues. The DNA for the CDR3 is TGCGCCAGCAGCCGTTACAATGAGCAGTTCTTC. Translated: CASSRYNEQFF.

The CDR3 loop is CASSLSTGRTGELFF. For the CDR3, the DNA is TGCGCCAGCAGCTTGTCGACAGGGCGCACCGGGGAGCTGTTTTTT. This chain uses TRBV5-1 with TRBJ2-2; TRBD1 matches at 7 bases. Trimming cost V 1 base and J 4 bases; bases outside gene matches: 4. The CDR3 loop spans 15 amino acids. CDR1 and CDR2 from the germline V gene are SGHRS and YFSETQ. The full variable domain, rest sourced from reference TRBV5-1 and TRBJ2-2, is KAGVTQTPRYLIKTRGQQVTLSCSPISGHRSVSWYQQTPGQGLQFLFEYFSETQRNKGNFPGRFSGRQFSNSRSEMNVSTLELGDSALYLCASSLSTGRTGELFFGEGSRLTVL.

This CDR3 is CASSLGSTSTDEQFF. CDR3 coding DNA: TGCGCCAGCAGCTTGGGGAGTACTAGCACTGATGAGCAGTTCTTC. This chain joins TRBV5-1 and TRBJ2-1, with a tentative D call TRBD2 (6 bases). Germline loops: CDR1 SGHRS, CDR2 YFSETQ. The CDR3 loop spans 15 amino acids. The ends were cut back, 0 bases at V and 8 bases at J, with 15 bases in the middle.

The CDR3 region has the DNA TGTGCCAGCAGATATAGCGGTTATTACAATGAGCAGTTCTTC. It codes for CASRYSGYYNEQFF. The gene calls are TRBV27 and TRBJ2-1; a weak D match, TRBD2 (6 bases). There are 14 residues in the CDR3. Looked up from germline, CDR1 is MNHEY and CDR2 is SMNVEV (reference sequence). The V end was cut by 6 bases, the J end by 4 bases, with 13 bases between.

Written as DNA, the CDR3 is TGCGCCAGCAGTGAAAAGACTAGCGGACGCAATGAGCAGTTCTTC. Its translation is CASSEKTSGRNEQFF. The chain couples TRBV10-2 to TRBJ2-1, with 9 bases identical to TRBD2. The CDR3 sequence is 15 residues long. Germline V CDR1 and CDR2: WSHSY, SAAADI. J lost 6 bases, V lost 3 bases, and 6 bases had no gene match.

This clone was counted once. The junction differs from germline at one of its ends, possibly a read error. The chain couples TRBV18 to TRBJ2-7; the match to TRBD1 covers 9 bases. CDR1 KGHSH and CDR2 LQKENI come from the germline V gene. This CDR3 contains 14 residues. The CDR3 region has the DNA TGTGCCAGCTCAGAGGACAGGGGCTCCTTCGAGCAGTACTTC. As protein: CASSEDRGSFEQYF.

The J gene is TRBJ2-7, the V gene TRBV18, with D possibly matching TRBD2 (6 bases). V was trimmed by 4 bases and J by 1 base, leaving 8 bases between them. Germline V gives CDR1 KGHSH, CDR2 LQKENI. This CDR3 is 13 amino acids long. The CDR3 DNA reads as TGTGCCAGCTCACTCGCGGGATCCTACGAGCAGTACTTC. It yields the protein CASSLAGSYEQYF.